These T cell receptor beta chains were read from a single sample in a study of glioma-infiltrating T cells after dendritic cell vaccination. Sequencing was performed with immunoSEQ multiplex PCR; in TCRdb, only in-frame clones are kept and a portion is missing. The sample records about 100,000 clones, roughly three quarters being singletons. The sample was blood, taken before dendritic cell vaccination. The receptors were gathered from a human donor with glioblastoma. Each CDR3 is given with its conserved first and last residue.

v_call cdr3_aa
TRBV10-2 CASSGVAGSSYNEQFF
TRBV5-1 CASSAGQETQYF
TRBV28 CASQGGALYSNQPQHF
TRBV29-1 CSVEARQGETQYF
TRBV10-1 CASSDYTDTQYF
TRBV5-1 CASSLVAGGTGELFF
TRBV5-1 CASTRYPRIDKSNYGYTF
TRBV6-1 CASRRLAAGEETQYF
TRBV5-1 CASSPGAGAHQETQYF
TRBV6-1 CASSEVRGLAGLYNEQFF
TRBV27 CASSLSGPGLVYEQYF
TRBV19 CASSTDTTLYSNQPQHF
TRBV5-4 CASSLDLTSTDTQYF